The source of this T cell receptor (beta chain) is a study of neoadjuvant anti-PD-1 for oral cavity cancer (dated by TCRdb to 2020 to 2023). General notes on the study: Patients mostly received three to four biweekly doses of nivolumab at 3 mg/kg before curative-intent surgical resection. For patients who did not progress, a fourth nivolumab dose was given around day 43, followed by definitive surgical resection on days 50-56. Responders were defined as patients with complete response, partial response or stable disease by RECIST 1.1; non-responders were defined as patients with progression. There were about a dozen patients in the parent correlative cohort, and the response rate was roughly 34%. Results the study describes overall, beyond this receptor: Only three patients per response group were included in the TCR analyses, and larger cohorts for validation were called for by the authors. Within PBMCs, T cell clonality (Gini index) was significantly higher in non-responders than responders after neoadjuvant nivolumab. Higher pretreatment blood TCRbeta clonality and lower post-treatment tumor TCRbeta clonality were correlated with higher pretreatment blood Treg/Th17 ratios.

Between the V and J ends, shortened by 5 bases and 2 bases respectively, the junction contains 12 bases. The germline V gene encodes CDR1 GTSNPN and CDR2 SVGIG (reference sequence). There are 13 amino acids in the CDR3, from cysteine to phenylalanine inclusive. This entry keeps only the CDR3 DNA: 39 bases, framed from base 1. What the time point label conveys for this sample: after neoadjuvant nivolumab, at surgical resection. Patients had been newly diagnosed with stage II-IVA oral cavity squamous cell carcinoma, and no prior systemic or radiation treatment had been given to the patients. The cohort consisted of patients with HPV-negative, locally advanced oral cavity squamous cell carcinoma. Peripheral blood mononuclear cells were analyzed directly and were not maintained or expanded in culture. The samples were obtained from a longitudinal correlative study of a single-arm phase II trial testing neoadjuvant nivolumab in oral cavity squamous cell carcinoma. Subject-matched pre- and post-treatment PBMCs and tumors from three responders and three non-responders were subjected to genomic DNA-based TCRbeta sequencing. Peripheral blood mononuclear cells were collected once before nivolumab treatment and again after treatment, at the time of surgery. The Maxwell RSC DNA from Cells kit was used to isolate genomic DNA from PBMCs.

By share, this clone ranks as medium-sized (0.01 to 0.1%). Its specific antigen is unknown. Base qualities are not recorded, but no much larger clone differs from it by a single base. For deep sequencing, each PBMC sample was run in six replicates, with libraries mostly built from approximately 0.45 ug of input genomic DNA. TCRbeta libraries were prepared with the immunoSEQ hsTCRbeta kit according to the manufacturer's instructions. The finished libraries were brought together in one pool at 3 to 3.5 nM, which was then read using an Illumina NovaSeq 6000 S4 flow cell. Per the authors' processing: The immunoSEQ Analyzer was used for raw data preprocessing and quality control. The analysis was restricted to productive rearrangements, with each unique CDR3 amino acid sequence defining a clonotype. Repertoire clonality was estimated as the Gini-Simpson index, which was calculated using the R package tcR. Student's t test was used to compare Gini indices, while Pearson correlation assessed associations with tumor size change. The table comes from immuneACCESS by way of TCRdb, which keeps in-frame sequences with V and J called. Part of the clones is missing from these tables; in studies checked, under half for an unresolved V gene and the rest for unknown reasons. V, J and clone size derive from that table, while D and trimming were established from the DNA sequence. Across this sample there are over 65,000 clones, with roughly 85% seen only once. The ten largest clones take up approximately 3.6% of the sample.

The starting material was PBMCs, obtained after nivolumab (anti-PD-1) treatment. The sequence derives from a person between 35 and 79 years old with oral cavity squamous cell carcinoma. The chain employs TRBV30 and TRBJ1-1; the best D guess is TRBD1, with 6 bases matching. For the CDR3, the sequence is CAWEPTGNTEAFF. The DNA reads TGTGCCTGGGAACCGACAGGTAACACTGAAGCTTTCTTT.